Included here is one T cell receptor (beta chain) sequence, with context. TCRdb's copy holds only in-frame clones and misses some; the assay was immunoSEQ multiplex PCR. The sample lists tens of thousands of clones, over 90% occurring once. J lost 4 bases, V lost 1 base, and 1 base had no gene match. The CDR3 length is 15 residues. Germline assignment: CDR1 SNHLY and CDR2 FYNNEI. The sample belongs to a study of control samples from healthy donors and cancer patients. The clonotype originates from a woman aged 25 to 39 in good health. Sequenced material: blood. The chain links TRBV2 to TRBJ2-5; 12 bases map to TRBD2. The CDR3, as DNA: TGTGCCAGCAGTGAAGGACTAGCGGGAGTAGAGACCCAGTACTTC. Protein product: CASSEGLAGVETQYF.